The entry below gives a single TCR beta chain sequence along with its context. These data originate in a study of blood T cell repertoires in COVID-19. Study-wide context: Italy, Spain and the United States were the sources of the convalescent and acute COVID-19 samples.

Living in 20 to 30 US areas, the participants were between roughly 18 and 89 years of age. This table comes from immunoSEQ multiplex PCR, and its TCRdb copy is limited to in-frame clones, with some not included. The repertoire includes more than 250,000 clones, around 88% of them detected once, and 6% to 6.5% sits in the top ten. This CDR3 has 17 residues. Germline-derived CDR1 and CDR2 are SGHTA and FQGNSA. The V segment lost 5 bases and the J segment 3 bases; nucleotides outside the gene matches: 14. The clonotype was recovered from a woman between 40 and 50 years old who had recovered from COVID-19. The sequenced sample was PBMCs or T cells enriched from blood (not recorded which). The rearrangement joins TRBV7-2 to TRBJ2-5; 8 positions match TRBD2. CDR3 DNA sequence: TGTGCCAGCAGCCCCCCCCGGGGGGCGGGGGGCAAAGAGACCCAGTACTTC. Translation gives CASSPPRGAGGKETQYF.